These 3 T cell receptor beta chains share one sample of origin, sequenced in a study of blood T cell repertoires in COVID-19 (TCRdb year 2020). Libraries were made using the immunoSEQ multiplex PCR assay. Held by TCRdb, this immuneACCESS table contains in-frame sequences only and omits some clones. Under half of the omission traces to an unresolved V gene where checked; the cause of the rest is unknown. The sample table records 210,000 or so clones; roughly 84% of these occur just once. The biggest ten clones account for about 6.8% of the sample. The specimen sequenced was peripheral blood. All receptors come from a woman in her thirties or forties who had recovered from COVID-19.

This chain links TRBV5-4 with TRBJ2-2, with D possibly being TRBD1 (5 bases). CDR1 SGHNT and CDR2 YYREEE come from the germline V gene (reference sequence). V gave up 4 bases and J gave up 5 bases, with 12 bases separating them. The CDR3 spans 14 residues. This CDR3 reads CASSQQGVTGELFF. The CDR3, as DNA: TGTGCCAGCAGCCAGCAGGGTGTAACCGGGGAGCTGTTTTTT.

This rearrangement joins TRBV12-3 or TRBV12-4 to TRBJ1-2, with D possibly being TRBD1 (5 bases). The V gene lost 5 bases and the J gene lost 5 bases, with 12 bases spanning the gap. This CDR3 comprises 13 residues. CDR3 amino acids: CASSRGGTYGYTF. CDR3 coding DNA: TGTGCCAGCAGTAGGGGAGGGACTTATGGCTACACCTTC.

This sequence joins TRBV15 and TRBJ2-7; 12 positions agree with TRBD2. The CDR3 covers 15 residues. V dropped 2 bases and J dropped 2; count of bases not matched to a gene: 1. Germline assignment: CDR1 LNHNV and CDR2 YYDKDF (reference sequence). The DNA for the CDR3 is TGTGCCACCAGCAGAACTAGCGGGGGGACCTACGAGCAGTACTTC. This gives the protein CATSRTSGGTYEQYF.